A selection of T cell receptor beta chains follows, all from one sample in a study of blood T cell repertoires in COVID-19. Clones were read by immunoSEQ multiplex PCR, and TCRdb kept only the in-frame ones, dropping some. The sample contains under 250,000 clones, about 79% of which appear only once. Source material: PBMCs or T cells enriched from blood (not recorded which). All receptors come from a woman aged 55-75 years who had recovered from COVID-19. Each CDR3 is given with its conserved first and last residue. The D gene is left open where the match is weak. Expanded clones get a size class; other rows say once, few or many, or leave the size out.

>NA|NA|TRBJ1-1|TRBV12-3/TRBV12-4
TGTGCCAGCAGTTACAGGCCTAACACTGAAGCTTTCTTT
CASSYRPNTEAFF
>NA|NA|TRBJ1-1|TRBV6-5
TGTGCCAGCAGTACTGGACAGCTTGCTTTCTTT
CASSTGQLAFF
>once|NA|TRBJ2-7|TRBV12-3/TRBV12-4
TGTGCCAGCAGTTTAGCGGAGGGGGCAGAGCAGTACTTC
CASSLAEGAEQYF
>once|NA|TRBJ1-1|TRBV6-5
TGTGCCACTTTCTCATTAGAGGCTTTCTTT
CATFSLEAFF
>few|NA|TRBJ1-3|TRBV25-1
TGTGCCAGCAGTGGCCTATCCTCTGGAAACACCATATATTTT
CASSGLSSGNTIYF
>NA|NA|TRBJ2-2|TRBV10-1
TGCGCCAGCAGTGGGGGTAGCGGAGCGAACACCGGGGAGCTGTTTTTT
CASSGGSGANTGELFF
>NA|NA|TRBJ2-5|TRBV7-9
TGTGCCAGCAGCCGGTCCGGCGGAGGGGAGACCCAGTACTTC
CASSRSGGGETQYF
>NA|NA|TRBJ2-7|TRBV4-1
TGCGCCAGCAGCCAGGGTAGGACATCAGAGCAGTACTTC
CASSQGRTSEQYF
>NA|NA|TRBJ1-4|TRBV5-1
TGCGCCAGCAGCAGGACCGGGGAGAATGAAAAACTGTTTTTT
CASSRTGENEKLFF
>NA|NA|TRBJ1-2|TRBV24-1
TGTGCCACCAGTGATTTCCGACAGAATCGGGGCTACACCTTC
CATSDFRQNRGYTF
>NA|TRBD2|TRBJ2-7|TRBV4-1
TGCGCCAGCAGCCAAGTAACTAGCGGGGGTTTGGATTCCTCCTACGAGCAGTACTTC
CASSQVTSGGLDSSYEQYF
>NA|NA|TRBJ1-4|TRBV2
TGTGCCAGCAGTTTCATGGGGCGGAATGAAAAACTGTTTTTT
CASSFMGRNEKLFF
>NA|NA|TRBJ1-2|TRBV28
TGTGCCAGCAGTCCTTTGGGGCGGGGGGCGGGTTTTGGCTACACCTTC
CASSPLGRGAGFGYTF
>NA|NA|TRBJ2-5|TRBV11-2
TGTGCCAGCAGCTTTTCCCCGGGGGTAACAGAGACCCAGTACTTC
CASSFSPGVTETQYF
>NA|NA|TRBJ2-2|TRBV7-3
TGTGCCAGCAGCCCCCCCCAGATCACCGGGGAGCTGTTTTTT
CASSPPQITGELFF
>NA|TRBD1|TRBJ2-2|TRBV27
TGTGCCAGCAGTTTAACCCGGGACAGGGGGACCGGGGAGCTGTTTTTT
CASSLTRDRGTGELFF
>once|NA|TRBJ2-3|TRBV18
TGTGCCAGCTCACCTCTAGCAGATACGCAGTATTTT
CASSPLADTQYF
>NA|TRBD2|TRBJ2-5|TRBV29-1
TGCAGCGTCGAGGGACTAGCGGGGGGTTTAGTAGAGACCCAGTACTTC
CSVEGLAGGLVETQYF
>NA|TRBD1|TRBJ1-1|TRBV7-8
TGTGCCAGCAGCTTAGTGGGGGACAGGGTTTACACTGAAGCTTTCTTT
CASSLVGDRVYTEAFF
>NA|TRBD1|TRBJ2-7|TRBV10-3
TGTGCCATCAGTGAGTCGGGGGGACAGGGCTCCTACGAGCAGTACTTC
CAISESGGQGSYEQYF
>NA|TRBD2|TRBJ2-3|TRBV7-3
TGTGCCAGCAGCGACACTAGCGGGGGAGATACGCAGTATTTT
CASSDTSGGDTQYF
>few|NA|TRBJ1-6|TRBV6-4
TGTGCCAGCAGTGATGGTGGGAGAAGTAATTCACCCCTCCACTTT
CASSDGGRSNSPLHF
>NA|TRBD1|TRBJ2-7|TRBV5-5
TGTGCCAGCAGCTTAGGGACAGGGCCCTACGAGCAGTACTTC
CASSLGTGPYEQYF